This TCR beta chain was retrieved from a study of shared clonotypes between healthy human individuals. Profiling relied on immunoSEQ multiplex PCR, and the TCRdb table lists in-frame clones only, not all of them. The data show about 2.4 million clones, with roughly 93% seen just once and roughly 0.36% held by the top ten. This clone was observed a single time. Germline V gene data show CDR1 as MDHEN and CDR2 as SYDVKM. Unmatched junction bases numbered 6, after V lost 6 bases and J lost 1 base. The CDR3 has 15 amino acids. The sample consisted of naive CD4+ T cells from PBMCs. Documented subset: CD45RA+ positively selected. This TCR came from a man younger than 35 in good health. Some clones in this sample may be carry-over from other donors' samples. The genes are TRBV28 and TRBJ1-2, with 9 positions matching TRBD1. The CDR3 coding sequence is TGTGCCAGCAGCCCGGGGACAGGGTTTAACTATGGCTACACCTTC. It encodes CASSPGTGFNYGYTF.